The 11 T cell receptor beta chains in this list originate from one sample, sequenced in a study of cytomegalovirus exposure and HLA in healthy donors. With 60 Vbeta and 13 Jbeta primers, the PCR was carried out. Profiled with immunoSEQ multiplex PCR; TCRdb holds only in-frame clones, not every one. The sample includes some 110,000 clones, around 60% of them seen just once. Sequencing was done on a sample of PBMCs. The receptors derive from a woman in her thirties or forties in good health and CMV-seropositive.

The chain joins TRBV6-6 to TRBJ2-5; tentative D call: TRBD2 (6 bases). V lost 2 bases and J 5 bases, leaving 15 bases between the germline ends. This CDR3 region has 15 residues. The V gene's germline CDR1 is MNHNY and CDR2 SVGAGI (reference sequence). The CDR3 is CASSYRGPGRETQYF. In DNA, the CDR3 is TGTGCCAGCAGTTACCGCGGACCAGGGAGGGAGACCCAGTACTTC.

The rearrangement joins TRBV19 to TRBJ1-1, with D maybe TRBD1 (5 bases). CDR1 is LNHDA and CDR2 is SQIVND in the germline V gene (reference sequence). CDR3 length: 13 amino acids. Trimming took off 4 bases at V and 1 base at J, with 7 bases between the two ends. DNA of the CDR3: TGTGCCAGTAGTAAGGGGTGGAACACTGAAGCTTTCTTT. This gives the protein CASSKGWNTEAFF.

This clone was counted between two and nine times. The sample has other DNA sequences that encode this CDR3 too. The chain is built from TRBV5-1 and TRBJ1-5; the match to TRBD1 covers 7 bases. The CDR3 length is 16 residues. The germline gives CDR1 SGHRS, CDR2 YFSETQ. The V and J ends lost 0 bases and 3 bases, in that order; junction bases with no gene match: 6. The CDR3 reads CASSLGAGGINQPQHF. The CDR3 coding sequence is TGCGCCAGCAGCTTGGGGGCAGGGGGAATCAATCAGCCCCAGCATTTT.

Here the CDR3 DNA reads TGTGCCAGCAGCTTAACAGGGGGCGATGGCTACACCTTC. Protein: CASSLTGGDGYTF. The J gene is TRBJ1-2, the V gene TRBV5-6; 9 positions match TRBD1. The CDR3 is 13 residues long. The germline gives CDR1 SGHDT, CDR2 YYEEEE. Trimming at V came to 2 bases and at J to 6 bases, leaving 2 bases not matched to a gene.

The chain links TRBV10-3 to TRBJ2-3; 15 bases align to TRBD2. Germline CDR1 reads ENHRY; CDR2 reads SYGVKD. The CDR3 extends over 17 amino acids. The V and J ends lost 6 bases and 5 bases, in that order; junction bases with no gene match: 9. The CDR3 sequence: CAIRHGLAGGDRDTQYF. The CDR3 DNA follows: TGTGCCATCAGACACGGACTAGCGGGAGGGGATCGAGATACGCAGTATTTT.

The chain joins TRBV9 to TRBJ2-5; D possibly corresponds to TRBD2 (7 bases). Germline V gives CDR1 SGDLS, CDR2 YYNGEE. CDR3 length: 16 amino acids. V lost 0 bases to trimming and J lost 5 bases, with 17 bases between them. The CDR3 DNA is TGTGCCAGCAGCGTAGATTTTGGTGAGGGGGGGGAGACCCAGTACTTC. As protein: CASSVDFGEGGETQYF.

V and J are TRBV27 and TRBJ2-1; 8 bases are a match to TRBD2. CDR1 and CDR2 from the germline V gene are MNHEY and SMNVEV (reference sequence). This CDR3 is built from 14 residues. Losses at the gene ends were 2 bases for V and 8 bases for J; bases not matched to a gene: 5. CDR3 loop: CASSLAGGLYEQFF. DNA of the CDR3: TGTGCCAGCAGTTTAGCGGGAGGCCTCTATGAGCAGTTCTTC.

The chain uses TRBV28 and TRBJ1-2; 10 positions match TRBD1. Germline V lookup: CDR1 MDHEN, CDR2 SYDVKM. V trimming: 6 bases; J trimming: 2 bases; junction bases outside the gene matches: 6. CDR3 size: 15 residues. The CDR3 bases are TGTGCCAGCAGCCCCCCGACAGGGGGCAACTATGGCTACACCTTC. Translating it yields CASSPPTGGNYGYTF.

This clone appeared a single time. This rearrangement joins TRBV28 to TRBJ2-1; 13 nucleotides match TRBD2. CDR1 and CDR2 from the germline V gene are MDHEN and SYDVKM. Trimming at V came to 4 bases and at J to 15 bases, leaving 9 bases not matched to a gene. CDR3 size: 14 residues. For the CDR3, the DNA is TGTGCCAGCAGTTCCGGACTAGCGGGAGTAGGTCGGTTCTTC. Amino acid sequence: CASSSGLAGVGRFF.

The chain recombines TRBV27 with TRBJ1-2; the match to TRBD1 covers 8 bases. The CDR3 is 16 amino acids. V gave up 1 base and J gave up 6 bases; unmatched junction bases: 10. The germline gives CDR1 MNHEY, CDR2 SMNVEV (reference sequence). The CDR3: CASSLFPGGQVHGYTF. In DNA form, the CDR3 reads TGTGCCAGCAGTTTATTCCCGGGGGGACAGGTCCATGGCTACACCTTC.

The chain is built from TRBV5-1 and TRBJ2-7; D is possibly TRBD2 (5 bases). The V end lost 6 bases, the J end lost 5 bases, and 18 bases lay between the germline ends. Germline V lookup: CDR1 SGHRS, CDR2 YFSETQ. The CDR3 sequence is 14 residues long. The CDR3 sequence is CASTAAVDGNEQYF. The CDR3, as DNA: TGCGCCAGCACAGCAGCGGTCGACGGTAACGAGCAGTACTTC.